These T cell receptor beta chains were read from a single sample in a study of Ad26.COV2.S vaccination and SARS-CoV-2 variants. Here immunoSEQ multiplex PCR was the method, and the copy in TCRdb shows in-frame clones only, minus some. The repertoire has 200,000 to 300,000 clones, 88% of them found once; the top ten carry around 10%. Source: peripheral blood, taken in a trial of Ad26.COV2.S vaccine versus placebo. These receptors were obtained from a person aged 18-60 years who received the Ad26.COV2.S COVID-19 vaccine or a placebo. CDR3s include the opening cysteine and the closing phenylalanine or tryptophan. The D gene is left open where the match is weak.

>TRBJ1-2|TRBV7-2|-
CASSFRRDGYTF
>TRBJ1-5|TRBV28|-
CASSPAGRFQPQHF
>TRBJ2-5|TRBV5-6|TRBD2
CASSRDGRETQYF
>TRBJ1-4|TRBV13|-
CASSLTRGPNEKLFF
>TRBJ1-1|TRBV28|-
CASSLTVTNTEAFF
>TRBJ1-1|TRBV11-2|TRBD1
CASSSLQGAAEAFF
>TRBJ1-1|TRBV19|-
CASVFEGLNTEAFF
>TRBJ1-2|TRBV5-4|-
CASSWGGAGGYTF
>TRBJ2-7|TRBV10-3|TRBD2
CAISGASGVSYEQYF
>TRBJ2-2|TRBV18|-
CASSPSGSGELFF
>TRBJ1-2|TRBV9|TRBD1
CASSVGTGARDYGYTF